What follows are 6 T cell receptor beta chains derived from one specimen sequenced in a study of T cells in Graves' hyperthyroidism and ophthalmopathy. Amplification of TCR beta CDR3 regions used RNA as the template. The TCR CDR3 first-round RT-PCR relied on the HTBI primer set. One entry per CDR3 protein, called by TCRdb with MiXCR from the multiplex PCR reads. This table has 75,000 to 100,000 distinct CDR3 sequences, roughly 40% appearing once. Sequencing input: peripheral blood or thyroid tissue (not recorded which). The source of these receptors is a woman aged 25 to 39 with Graves' hyperthyroidism.

The chain has TRBV2 and TRBJ2-5, with 10 bases that match TRBD1. J lost 2 bases, V lost 6 bases, and 3 bases had no gene match. The CDR3 contains 14 residues. The V gene's germline CDR1 is SNHLY and CDR2 FYNNEI. The CDR3 DNA is TGTGCCAGCAGGTTGGACAGGGGGCAAGAGACCCAGTACTTC. Its translation: CASRLDRGQETQYF.

The rearrangement uses TRBV7-2 and TRBJ1-2, with a possible D match to TRBD1 (5 bases). CDR3 length equals 14 residues. Germline CDR1 and CDR2: SGHTA and FQGNSA. V lost 11 bases and J 8 bases, leaving 24 bases between the germline ends. The CDR3 reads CAWITPPQVGGYTF. The CDR3, as DNA: TGTGCCTGGATTACACCCCCACAGGTCGGGGGCTACACCTTC.

This clonotype was recorded many times. V and J are TRBV10-2 and TRBJ1-1; maybe TRBD1 (5 bases). The CDR3 is 14 residues long. V lost 6 bases to trimming and J lost 5 bases, with 16 bases between them. Germline V gives CDR1 WSHSY, CDR2 SAAADI. The CDR3 region is CASSPRVRDTEAFF. CDR3 nucleotides: TGCGCCAGCAGCCCCAGGGTAAGGGATACTGAAGCTTTCTTT.

This clonotype was detected many times. This chain uses TRBV7-9 with TRBJ1-1; D remains unclear. Germline V gene data show CDR1 as SEHNR and CDR2 as FQNEAQ (reference sequence). This CDR3 has 13 amino acids. The ends were cut back, 1 base at V and 6 bases at J, with 9 bases in the middle. The CDR3: CASSLEGGSEAFF. In DNA, the CDR3 is TGTGCCAGCAGCTTAGAGGGAGGTTCTGAAGCTTTCTTT.

With respect to this clonotype: One base away lies a much larger clone, so this may be a sequencing read error. The chain combines TRBV20-1 with TRBJ1-1; 7 bases are a match to TRBD1. The CDR3 has 13 residues. Germline loops: CDR1 DFQATT, CDR2 SNEGSKA (reference sequence). The DNA of the CDR3 is TGCAATGTACCGACAGGGAGAGACACTGAAGCTTTCTTT. Its translation: CNVPTGRDTEAFF.

The chain employs TRBV20-1 and TRBJ2-5, with 9 bases aligning to TRBD1. The J segment lost 1 base and the V segment lost 6 bases, leaving 3 bases of the junction unmatched. The CDR3 extends over 13 amino acids. Germline-derived CDR1 and CDR2 are DFQATT and SNEGSKA (reference sequence). CDR3 nucleotide sequence: TGCAGTGCGGACAGGGGAGGCCAAGAGACCCAGTACTTC. This gives the protein CSADRGGQETQYF.